Many counts were recorded for the clone carrying this T cell receptor (beta chain). Antigen unknown. Amplification of TCR beta CDR3 regions used RNA as the template. TCR CDR3 regions were first amplified by RT-PCR with HTBI primers. MiXCR, run by TCRdb on the multiplex PCR reads, gives a single entry per CDR3 protein. This sample has around 500,000 distinct CDR3 sequences; 14% occur once, and the top ten carry approximately 15%. These data originate in a study of T cells in Graves' hyperthyroidism and ophthalmopathy. Study-level points and caveats: It was a median about seven months before onset that the model predicted ophthalmopathy.

Germline V CDR1 and CDR2: DFQATT, SNEGSKA (reference sequence). Trimming took 5 bases from V and 3 from J; bases not matched to a gene: 5. The CDR3 has 14 amino acids. Over 18 months, lack of ophthalmopathy progression marked Graves' hyperthyroidism as stable. Exclusion criteria comprised uncontrolled infection, other autoimmune disease, pregnancy or lactation. Using around 10 ml of fresh peripheral blood, PBMCs were prepared. The TCR comes from a woman in her thirties or forties with Graves' hyperthyroidism. Sequencing input: blood. The V and J genes are TRBV20-1 and TRBJ2-3; 10 nucleotides align to TRBD1. CDR3 protein: CSAFRQGATDTQYF. The CDR3 region has the DNA TGCAGTGCTTTTCGACAGGGGGCTACAGATACGCAGTATTTT.